Listed here are 20 T cell receptor beta chains from one sample, sequenced in a study of metastatic and nonmetastatic thyroid tumors. All patients were treatment-naive before thyroid surgery. With MiXCR, TCRdb called clones anew from the PCR reads. The profile shows about 1,900 clones, about 11% of them singletons. Sequenced input: tumor tissue. The receptors shown here come from a female donor with papillary thyroid cancer or a benign thyroid nodule (not recorded which). Some clones in this sample may be carry-over from other donors' samples.

This clone is large (0.1 to 1%) within its sample. The chain combines TRBV6-1 with TRBJ2-5, with D perhaps TRBD2 (5 bases). V gave up 4 bases and J gave up 5 bases, with 11 bases separating them. This CDR3 has 13 amino acids. Looked up from germline, CDR1 is MNHNS and CDR2 is SASEGT. For the CDR3, the DNA is TGTGCCAGCAGTGGGACGCAGCGGGAGACCCAGTACTTC. Translated, it gives CASSGTQRETQYF.

A word on this clone: A much larger clone sits a single nucleotide away, making a read error possible. This sample includes further DNA sequences coding for the same CDR3. CDR3 in amino acids: CSARDGGNPQETQYF. The CDR3 nucleotides are TGCAGTGCTAGAGACGGTGGGAACCCCCAAGAGACCCAGTACTTC. This sequence joins TRBV20-1 and TRBJ2-5, with D uncertain. The CDR3 totals 15 residues. Trimming left V 0 bases short and J 1 base short, with 12 bases between. Per germline, CDR1 DFQATT and CDR2 SNEGSKA (reference sequence).

This clone appeared a few times. This may stem from a read error, because a much larger clone lies one nucleotide away. The rearrangement uses TRBV4-1 and TRBJ1-2, with TRBD1 as a possible D gene (5 bases). The CDR3 spans 15 residues. The germline V gene has CDR1 MGHRA and CDR2 YSYEKL. Here the CDR3 DNA reads TGCGCCAGCAGCCAGACCGTGGGGGTTGGATATGGCTACGCCTTC. It is translated as CASSQTVGVGYGYAF.

This clone was seen at least ten times. The identical CDR3 is also encoded by other nucleotide sequences in the sample. The chain recombines TRBV20-1 with TRBJ1-3; D gene uncertain. The V gene lost 7 bases and the J gene lost 0 bases, with 13 bases spanning the gap. Germline V gene lookup returns CDR1 DFQATT and CDR2 SNEGSKA (reference sequence). The CDR3 sequence is 14 residues long. The CDR3 loop is CSVQHMGSGNTIYF. The CDR3 bases are TGCAGTGTGCAACATATGGGCTCTGGAAACACCATATATTTT.

By proportion, this clone is medium-sized. This chain uses TRBV15 with TRBJ1-5, with a weak D call TRBD1 (6 bases). The V end lost 7 bases, the J end lost 5 bases, and 12 bases lay between the germline ends. This CDR3 comprises 13 residues. Looked up from germline, CDR1 is LNHNV and CDR2 is YYDKDF (reference sequence). The CDR3 bases are TGTGCCACCACGGGGCAGGGGTATCAGCCCCAGCATTTT. Protein product: CATTGQGYQPQHF.

Within the sample, this clone is medium-sized. This chain connects TRBV19 to TRBJ2-7, with 8 bases identical to TRBD2. V lost 4 bases, J lost 2 bases, and 16 bases stayed unmatched. Germline values: CDR1 LNHDA, CDR2 SQIVND (reference sequence). The CDR3 consists of 18 residues. CDR3 loop: CASSKDVVGLAGTYEQYF. In DNA form, the CDR3 reads TGTGCCAGTAGTAAGGATGTTGTTGGTCTAGCGGGCACCTACGAGCAGTACTTC.

This clone was counted only a few times. The chain has TRBV28 and TRBJ2-7; D possibly corresponds to TRBD1 (5 bases). CDR3 length: 12 amino acids. Trimming shortened V by 3 bases and J by 9 bases, and 12 bases separated the two germline ends. CDR1 is MDHEN and CDR2 is SYDVKM in the germline V gene. In DNA form, the CDR3 reads TGTGCCAGCAGTTTGTCAGGGTTTAGGCAGTACTTC. Its translation is CASSLSGFRQYF.

The rearrangement uses TRBV5-1 and TRBJ2-1; 9 positions match TRBD2. Germline assignment: CDR1 SGHRS and CDR2 YFSETQ. This CDR3 region has 16 residues. V lost 0 bases and J lost 5; bases outside the gene matches: 6. DNA of the CDR3: TGCGCCAGCAGCTTGGTAGCGGGAGATTGGAACAATGAGCAGTTCTTC. This sequence encodes CASSLVAGDWNNEQFF.

Sample share makes this clone large. The chain is built from TRBV10-3 and TRBJ2-7; 10 bases match TRBD1. CDR1 is ENHRY and CDR2 is SYGVKD in the germline V gene. CDR3 length equals 16 residues. V was pared by 4 bases and J by 5 bases, with 11 bases of the junction left unmatched. The CDR3, as DNA: TGTGCCATCAGTGCACCGACAGGGGGCACGGGCCACGAGCAGTACTTC. Translating it yields CAISAPTGGTGHEQYF.

By share, this clone counts as medium-sized. The chain couples TRBV20-1 to TRBJ2-7; unclear D gene. V dropped 0 bases and J dropped 0 bases, with 9 bases sitting between them. Germline CDR1 is DFQATT and CDR2 is SNEGSKA (reference sequence). The CDR3 is 14 residues long. CDR3 in amino acids: CSARELGHSYEQYF. CDR3 nucleotides: TGCAGTGCTAGAGAATTGGGTCACTCCTACGAGCAGTACTTC.

This clone is classed as medium-sized. This chain connects TRBV2 to TRBJ2-5, with D perhaps TRBD2 (6 bases). Germline V CDR1 and CDR2: SNHLY, FYNNEI. With 8 bases removed from V and 5 bases from J, the gap between germline ends came to 18 bases. This CDR3 comprises 14 residues. The CDR3 is CASGGQGSGETQYF. The CDR3 nucleotides are TGTGCCAGCGGCGGGCAGGGCAGCGGGGAGACCCAGTACTTC.

Judged by abundance, this clone is medium-sized (0.01 to 0.1%). The chain recombines TRBV6-4 with TRBJ1-5; perhaps TRBD1 as D (5 bases). Germline V lookup: CDR1 MRHNA, CDR2 SNTAGT. V was shortened by 6 bases and J by 3 bases, with 9 bases between the two germline ends. CDR3 size: 13 residues. The CDR3 bases are TGTGCCAGCAGCGCGGGACTCAATCAGCCCCAGCATTTT. As protein: CASSAGLNQPQHF.

This clone occurred many times. The chain employs TRBV18 and TRBJ1-1, with no clear D. This CDR3 is 13 amino acids long. V was shortened by 4 bases and J by 3 bases, with 9 bases between the two germline ends. Germline CDR1 reads KGHSH; CDR2 reads LQKENI. The CDR3 loop reads CASSHDRHTEAFF. The CDR3 nucleotides read TGTGCCAGCTCACACGACCGGCACACTGAAGCTTTCTTT.

This clone was seen many times. V and J are TRBV7-6 and TRBJ1-3; TRBD1 matches 8 bases. The CDR3 has 17 amino acids. V lost 5 bases to trimming and J lost 0 bases; unmatched junction nucleotides: 9. The germline V gene encodes CDR1 SGHVS and CDR2 FNYEAQ. CDR3 bases: TGTGCCAGCAGCCGAGGACAGGGAGGATACTCTGGAAACACCATATATTTT. This codes for CASSRGQGGYSGNTIYF. The complete variable domain, with remaining parts taken from reference TRBV7-6 and TRBJ1-3, reads GAGVSQSPRYKVTKRGQDVALRCDPISGHVSLYWYRQALGQGPEFLTYFNYEAQQDKSGLPNDRFSAERPEGSISTLTIQRTEQRDSAMYRCASSRGQGGYSGNTIYFGEGSWLTVV.

This clone qualifies as medium-sized. Germline and junction disagree at one end, which may indicate a read error. The chain has TRBV10-3 and TRBJ2-2; TRBD1 is a possible D gene (5 bases). CDR1 is ENHRY and CDR2 is SYGVKD in the germline V gene. This CDR3 has 14 amino acids. In DNA form, the CDR3 reads TGTGCCGTCAGTGTATCAGGGTCAAGCGGGGAGCTGTTTTTT. Encoded protein: CAVSVSGSSGELFF.

This clone appeared many times. The rearrangement links TRBV5-8 to TRBJ1-1; 9 nucleotides match TRBD1. Germline loops: CDR1 SGHTS, CDR2 YDEGEE. This CDR3 comprises 16 residues. After removal of 0 bases from V and 8 bases from J, the junction contained 11 bases not matched to a gene. The CDR3 DNA follows: TGTGCCAGCAGCTTGGCTCGGGGACAGGGTCGCCGCGAAGCTTTCTTT. Amino acid sequence: CASSLARGQGRREAFF.

This clone was counted at least ten times. Written as DNA, the CDR3 is TGTGCCAGCAGCCAAGGGACAGACATTAATTCACCCCTCCACTTT. It yields the protein CASSQGTDINSPLHF. The genes are TRBV4-2 and TRBJ1-6; a weak D match, TRBD1 (6 bases). The V end was cut by 1 base, the J end by 6 bases, with 10 bases between. CDR1 and CDR2 from the germline V gene are LGHNA and YNFKEQ. The CDR3 extends over 15 amino acids.

By sample share, this clone is medium-sized. The junction and the germline gene differ at one end; a read error may be behind it. This same CDR3 is encoded by further DNA sequences in the sample. This chain links TRBV27 with TRBJ2-1, with D possibly matching TRBD1 (5 bases). Germline V CDR1 and CDR2: MNHEY, SMNVEV (reference sequence). The CDR3 has 14 residues. CDR3 loop: CASSFDSSYNEQFF. The CDR3 DNA reads as TGTGCCAGTAGTTTCGACAGCTCCTACAATGAGCAGTTCTTC.

This clone has only a few counts. This is likely a read error, given that the CDR3 carries no conserved phenylalanine or tryptophan at its end. The V and J genes are TRBV7-6 and TRBJ2-7; 8 bases map to TRBD1. The CDR3 length is 14 residues. Unmatched junction bases numbered 5, after V lost 2 bases and J lost 5 bases. Germline-derived CDR1 and CDR2 are SGHVS and FNYEAQ. CDR3: CASSLWAGGHEQYL. CDR3 sequence (DNA): TGTGCCAGCAGCTTATGGGCAGGGGGCCACGAGCAGTACCTC.

By proportion, this clone is medium-sized. The V call is TRBV20-1, the J call TRBJ1-1; 7 bases map to TRBD1. V trimming: 4 bases; J trimming: 7 bases; junction bases outside the gene matches: 9. Germline CDR1 is DFQATT and CDR2 is SNEGSKA (reference sequence). The CDR3 extends over 13 amino acids. CDR3 DNA sequence: TGCAGTGCTACTCCACAGGGGCCGCATGAAGCTTTCTTT. Translation gives CSATPQGPHEAFF.